This T cell receptor (beta chain) was sequenced during a study of beta chain features in type 1 diabetes. Study results and limitations: A moderate, significant TCRB CDR3 shortening appeared in type 1 diabetes across four CD4+ subsets. No resolution was reached here on whether HLA type influences TCRB rearrangement.

Based on CD45RO/CCR7/CD25/CD127/CD95/CD27, CD4+ regulatory, stem cell-like memory, naive and central memory cells were sorted. Post-sort purity exceeded 98% for all sorted populations. This CDR3 spans 12 amino acids. Per the germline V gene, CDR1 is LNHDA and CDR2 is SQIVND (reference sequence). V was clipped by 5 bases and J by 10 bases, with 11 bases between them. Every bit of the isolated RNA underwent reverse transcription, so sequencing read expressed TCRB transcripts. The repertoire was sequenced with immunoSEQ multiplex PCR; TCRdb's copy has only in-frame clones and lacks some. The table shows 600,000 or so clones, with about an eighth occurring only once. This clone showed up just a few times. The antigen remains unidentified.

The TCR was taken from a man in his thirties or forties with type 1 diabetes. V is TRBV19 and J is TRBJ2-2, with D perhaps TRBD1 or TRBD2 (5 bases each). Input material: naive CD4+ T cells from blood. For the CDR3, the DNA is TGTGCCAGTAGTTCAACCGGGACGGAGCTGTTTTTT. Amino acids: CASSSTGTELFF.